The clone carrying this T cell receptor (beta chain) showed up many times. What it binds is unknown. Trimming pared 0 bases from V and 0 bases from J, leaving 2 bases between. Germline CDR1 SGHTA, CDR2 FQGTGA. The CDR3 is 14 residues long. This sample is part of a study of T cell repertoires in cytomegalovirus infection. TCRdb processed the reads anew with MiXCR; each CDR3 protein has one entry. The table records about 240,000 distinct CDR3 sequences, approximately 13% of them present only once. Study-level points and caveats: Clonotype analysis showed dominance of the ex vivo response by HLA-C-restricted CMV-specific TCR beta clonotypes. Summed frequency of shared TCR beta families picked out CMV carriers who also had the relevant HLA.

The source of this sequence is a human donor in good health (CMV status not recorded). Some clones in this sample may be carry-over from other donors' samples. The sequencing sample was made of PBMCs. The rearrangement joins TRBV7-3 to TRBJ2-2; no reliable D call. In DNA form, the CDR3 reads TGTGCCAGCAGCTTAACAGCGAACACCGGGGAGCTGTTTTTT. Residues: CASSLTANTGELFF.